The 20 T cell receptor beta chains presented below share a single source sample, sequenced in a study of blood T cell repertoires in COVID-19. Generated by immunoSEQ multiplex PCR, the TCRdb table keeps only in-frame clones and is missing some. The table includes 65,000 to 80,000 clones, 88% detected once. The sample comprised peripheral blood. These receptor sequences come from a man between 65 and 85 years old with active or convalescent COVID-19.

The chain carries TRBV27 and TRBJ2-5, with 14 bases identical to TRBD2. V lost 6 bases and J lost 5; bases outside the gene matches: 5. Looked up from germline, CDR1 is MNHEY and CDR2 is SMNVEV (reference sequence). This CDR3 comprises 15 residues. DNA of the CDR3: TGTGCCAGCAGAGCGGGACTAGCGGGAGTTGAGACCCAGTACTTC. Encoded protein: CASRAGLAGVETQYF.

The chain links TRBV3-1 (or the pseudogene TRBV3-2) to TRBJ1-4; 7 positions match TRBD1. Trimming removed 3 bases from V and 7 bases from J; junction bases left unmatched: 11. This CDR3 has 16 residues. Germline CDR1 reads LGHDT; CDR2 reads YNNKEL (reference sequence). As DNA, the CDR3 is TGTGCCAGCAGCCATGCCCAGGGGGGCTTAGGTGAAAAACTGTTTTTT. Protein product: CASSHAQGGLGEKLFF.

V is TRBV6-5 and J is TRBJ2-1; tentatively, D is TRBD1 (6 bases). Trimming stripped 8 bases from V and 4 bases from J, with 12 bases between. The CDR3 is made up of 13 amino acids. Germline V lookup: CDR1 MNHEY, CDR2 SVGAGI. CDR3 in amino acids: CASRDKGYNEQFF. The CDR3 coding sequence is TGTGCCAGCCGGGACAAGGGTTACAATGAGCAGTTCTTC.

This clone has only one observation. V usage is TRBV6-5 and J usage is TRBJ2-3; 11 nucleotides line up with TRBD2. CDR1 is MNHEY and CDR2 is SVGAGI in the germline V gene. CDR3 size: 15 residues. V shed 8 bases and J 0 bases; nucleotides not matched to a gene: 4. For the CDR3, the DNA is TGTGCCAGCTTGGGACTAGCGGTTAGCACAGATACGCAGTATTTT. Translated: CASLGLAVSTDTQYF.

The genes are TRBV3-1 (or the pseudogene TRBV3-2) and TRBJ2-1, with a weak D call TRBD2 (5 bases). Germline assignment: CDR1 LGHDT and CDR2 YNNKEL (reference sequence). The CDR3 is 14 residues long. V gave up 0 bases and J gave up 7 bases, with 10 bases separating them. The CDR3 DNA reads as TGTGCCAGCAGCCAAGACGTAACTAGAAATGAGCAGTTCTTC. It codes for CASSQDVTRNEQFF.

The chain is built from TRBV4-1 and TRBJ1-5, with a possible D match to TRBD1 (6 bases). Germline loops: CDR1 MGHRA, CDR2 YSYEKL. This CDR3 has 13 amino acids. Trimming left V 5 bases short and J 8 bases short, with 13 bases between. The CDR3 DNA sequence: TGCGCCAGCAGCGGGGGGGCTCGGGAGCCCCAGCATTTT. It is translated as CASSGGAREPQHF.

This chain uses TRBV28 with TRBJ2-7, with 9 nucleotides matching TRBD1. From germline, CDR1 is MDHEN and CDR2 SYDVKM. Unmatched junction bases numbered 5, after V lost 6 bases and J lost 5 bases. The CDR3 sequence is 13 residues long. CDR3 amino acids: CASRTGGRDEQYF. In nucleotides, the CDR3 is TGTGCCAGCAGAACAGGGGGCCGAGACGAGCAGTACTTC.

The chain uses TRBV3-1 (or the pseudogene TRBV3-2) and TRBJ2-1; the match to TRBD2 covers 12 bases. CDR3 size: 15 residues. Germline V gives CDR1 LGHDT, CDR2 YNNKEL (reference sequence). J was trimmed by 5 bases and V by 6 bases; bases with no gene match: 5. The CDR3 bases are TGTGCCAGCAGGCTCCTAGCGGGAGGGAACAATGAGCAGTTCTTC. It yields the protein CASRLLAGGNNEQFF.

This rearrangement joins TRBV6-5 to TRBJ2-7, with 10 bases that match TRBD1. V gave up 3 bases and J gave up 2 bases; unmatched junction bases: 4. CDR3 length: 15 residues. From germline, CDR1 is MNHEY and CDR2 SVGAGI. Here the CDR3 DNA reads TGTGCCAGCAGTTATGGGACAGGGGAAGCCTACGAGCAGTACTTC. Translation gives CASSYGTGEAYEQYF.

CDR3 sequence reads: CASRKDMGSTEAFF. The CDR3 region has the DNA TGTGCCAGCCGCAAGGACATGGGATCGACTGAAGCTTTCTTT. V is TRBV6-4 and J is TRBJ1-1, with a possible D match to TRBD1 (5 bases). Germline loops: CDR1 MRHNA, CDR2 SNTAGT. The CDR3 is made up of 14 amino acids. Between the trimmed V and J ends, which lost 8 bases and 5 bases, there was a span of 18 bases.

The chain is built from TRBV6-4 and TRBJ2-4; maybe TRBD2 (5 bases). Germline V gene data show CDR1 as MRHNA and CDR2 as SNTAGT. The CDR3 consists of 11 residues. The germline V and J ends were trimmed by 7 bases and 15 bases, with 16 bases remaining between them. CDR3 DNA: TGTGCCAGCAACCTCGAGTCTAGCCGGTACTTC. Its protein is CASNLESSRYF.

The chain uses TRBV6-5 and TRBJ2-7; 8 bases align to TRBD1. Germline assignment: CDR1 MNHEY and CDR2 SVGAGI. The CDR3 spans 13 residues. Trimming cost V 6 bases and J 5 bases; bases outside gene matches: 6. DNA for the CDR3: TGTGCCAGCAGAACTCAGGGGGCTAACGAGCAGTACTTC. It is translated as CASRTQGANEQYF.

The chain uses TRBV30 and TRBJ1-5, with a weak D call TRBD1 (5 bases). Germline CDR1 is GTSNPN and CDR2 is SVGIG (reference sequence). This CDR3 comprises 15 residues. Between the trimmed V and J ends, which lost 0 bases and 3 bases, there was a span of 12 bases. The CDR3 DNA sequence: TGTGCCTGGAGTGTGGGGCAGCCCTACAATCAGCCCCAGCATTTT. It yields the protein CAWSVGQPYNQPQHF.

This chain links TRBV2 with TRBJ1-2; 7 bases align to TRBD1. CDR1 SNHLY and CDR2 FYNNEI come from the germline V gene. Germline trimming cut 2 bases from V and 4 bases from J; bases unmatched to any gene: 4. The CDR3 runs to 14 residues. The CDR3 nucleotides are TGTGCCAGCAGTGAAAAGGGGACAGCCTATGGCTACACCTTC. It yields the protein CASSEKGTAYGYTF.

V usage is TRBV12-3 or TRBV12-4 and J usage is TRBJ2-5; 8 bases are shared with TRBD1. The CDR3 loop spans 11 amino acids. Unmatched junction bases numbered 6, after V lost 5 bases and J lost 13 bases. The CDR3 region is CASSLQGALYF. The DNA for the CDR3 is TGTGCCAGCAGTCTTCAGGGGGCGTTGTACTTC.

The gene calls are TRBV11-2 and TRBJ2-3; no clear D. Trimming took off 3 bases at V and 6 bases at J, with 7 bases between the two ends. The CDR3 is made up of 12 amino acids. Germline CDR1 SGHAT, CDR2 FQNNGV. DNA of the CDR3: TGTGCCAGCAGCTTGGCGGCGGATACGCAGTATTTT. Protein sequence: CASSLAADTQYF.

The J gene is TRBJ1-2, the V gene TRBV6-6, with 7 bases fitting TRBD1. Germline V CDR1 and CDR2: MNHNY, SVGAGI (reference sequence). The CDR3 has 15 residues. The V segment lost 5 bases and the J segment 9 bases; nucleotides outside the gene matches: 15. CDR3 in DNA: TGTGCCAGCAGTACTTCTAGACAGGGTAGTAAGAGCTACACCTTC. Residues: CASSTSRQGSKSYTF.

The chain couples TRBV19 to TRBJ2-7, with 8 bases aligning to TRBD2. Germline lookup yields CDR1 LNHDA and CDR2 SQIVND (reference sequence). This CDR3 has 16 amino acids. The V gene end was trimmed by 4 bases and the J gene end by 0 bases; junction bases not matched to a gene: 8. CDR3 residues: CASSTMTSESSYEQYF. The CDR3 DNA is TGTGCCAGTAGTACTATGACTAGCGAGAGCTCCTACGAGCAGTACTTC.

This chain links TRBV7-3 with TRBJ2-7, with TRBD1 as a possible D gene (6 bases). Looked up from germline, CDR1 is SGHTA and CDR2 is FQGTGA. The germline V and J ends were trimmed by 0 bases and 2 bases, with 14 bases remaining between them. The CDR3 has 16 amino acids. The chain's CDR3 is CASSLTPTGVAYEQYF. The CDR3 nucleotides read TGTGCCAGCAGCTTAACTCCGACAGGTGTGGCCTACGAGCAGTACTTC.

The CDR3 nucleotides are TGCGCCAGCAGTGAGTTTGGAGCGGGACTCTCACATACGCAGTATTTT. Translation gives CASSEFGAGLSHTQYF. V gene TRBV10-1 combines with J gene TRBJ2-3; 7 bases are a match to TRBD2. The CDR3 contains 16 residues. The ends lost 1 base at V and 7 bases at J; junction bases unmatched: 11. The germline V gene encodes CDR1 WNHNN and CDR2 SYGVQD (reference sequence).